Listed here are 21 T cell receptor beta chains from one sample, sequenced in a study of blood T cell dynamics during melanoma immunotherapy. Time point indicated: week 3, after first cycle of checkpoint inhibitor. TCRdb keeps only in-frame clones here, not all; method: immunoSEQ multiplex PCR. The sample includes some 14,000 clones, roughly 92% of them seen just once. This sample comprised blood, obtained from a patient treated with checkpoint blockade. The receptors were gathered from a human donor with melanoma.

The chain joins TRBV18 to TRBJ1-5, with D perhaps matching TRBD1 (5 bases). Germline values: CDR1 KGHSH, CDR2 LQKENI. Trimming took off 4 bases at V and 1 base at J, with 11 bases between the two ends. The CDR3 has 15 residues. The DNA for the CDR3 is TGTGCCAGCTCACTCGGGGGACGGAGCAATCAGCCCCAGCATTTT. It encodes CASSLGGRSNQPQHF.

J is TRBJ1-1 and V is TRBV9, with D perhaps matching TRBD1 (5 bases). Trimming left V 1 base short and J 6 bases short, with 16 bases between. CDR1 is SGDLS, CDR2 YYNGEE, per germline. The CDR3 contains 15 residues. CDR3 DNA sequence: TGTGCCAGCAGCGTAAGTCAGCTCCCGGGGGCTGAAGCTTTCTTT. Translation: CASSVSQLPGAEAFF.

The chain uses TRBV7-3 and TRBJ2-3; no definite D call. With 5 bases removed from V and 2 bases from J, the gap between germline ends came to 14 bases. The length of the CDR3 is 15 residues. CDR1 and CDR2 from the germline V gene are SGHTA and FQGTGA. DNA for the CDR3: TGTGCCAGCAGCCCGTCCTCTTATGACACAGATACGCAGTATTTT. Amino acid sequence: CASSPSSYDTDTQYF.

The chain has TRBV7-8 and TRBJ2-1; D may match TRBD1 or TRBD2 (5 bases each). Trimming removed 5 bases at V and 0 bases at J, with 14 bases between. Germline-derived CDR1 and CDR2 are SGHVS and FQNEAQ. The CDR3 covers 16 residues. CDR3 sequence reads: CASSALQGRSYNEQFF. CDR3 DNA sequence: TGTGCCAGCAGCGCTCTCCAGGGACGCTCCTACAATGAGCAGTTCTTC. The full variable domain, with the rest looked up from reference TRBV7-8 and TRBJ2-1, is GAGVSQSPRYKVAKRGQDVALRCDPISGHVSLFWYQQALGQGPEFLTYFQNEAQLDKSGLPSDRFFAERPEGSVSTLKIQRTQQEDSAVYLCASSALQGRSYNEQFFGPGTRLTVL.

This chain joins TRBV7-3 and TRBJ1-2, with unresolved D. Trimming cost V 5 bases and J 7 bases, with 23 bases left between them. This CDR3 region has 16 residues. CDR1 and CDR2 from the germline V gene are SGHTA and FQGTGA. The chain's CDR3 is CASSLGGSVGKGGYTF. CDR3 bases: TGTGCCAGCAGCCTGGGAGGGAGCGTCGGCAAAGGTGGCTACACCTTC.

This chain joins TRBV7-2 and TRBJ2-5; TRBD1 aligns across 9 bases. The CDR3 contains 15 residues. V gave up 1 base and J gave up 4 bases; unmatched junction bases: 4. Germline V gives CDR1 SGHTA, CDR2 FQGNSA. The CDR3 DNA sequence: TGTGCCAGCAGCTTAGGGACAGGGGATGGAGAGACCCAGTACTTC. Its translation: CASSLGTGDGETQYF.

This rearrangement joins TRBV5-4 to TRBJ1-1; TRBD1 agrees at 8 bases. The V segment lost 4 bases and the J segment 3 bases; nucleotides outside the gene matches: 8. The length of the CDR3 is 15 residues. Per the germline V gene, CDR1 is SGHNT and CDR2 is YYREEE (reference sequence). CDR3 amino acids: CASSGGQVVDTEAFF. The CDR3 nucleotides are TGTGCCAGCAGCGGGGGACAGGTGGTAGACACTGAAGCTTTCTTT.

The CDR3: CASSLALSEQFF. The CDR3 nucleotides are TGTGCCAGCAGCTTAGCGCTAAGTGAGCAGTTCTTC. This chain uses TRBV7-6 with TRBJ2-1, with D unclear. V was shortened by 0 bases and J by 9 bases, with 6 bases between the two germline ends. CDR1 and CDR2 (germline): SGHVS, FNYEAQ. The CDR3 has 12 residues.

The rearrangement links TRBV6-5 to TRBJ2-3; D is possibly TRBD2 (7 bases). CDR1 is MNHEY, CDR2 SVGAGI, per germline. Trimming stripped 5 bases from V and 7 bases from J, with 19 bases between. The CDR3 contains 15 residues. The CDR3 DNA is TGTGCCAGCAGTCGACAGGCTGGGGGGGGATATACGCAGTATTTT. Translated, it gives CASSRQAGGGYTQYF.

V gene TRBV19 combines with J gene TRBJ1-5; 7 bases align to TRBD1. There are 16 residues in the CDR3. Looked up from germline, CDR1 is LNHDA and CDR2 is SQIVND (reference sequence). The V and J ends lost 9 bases and 0 bases, in that order; junction bases with no gene match: 11. This CDR3 is CASTRGKSGSNQPQHF. The CDR3 nucleotides read TGTGCCAGCACCAGGGGGAAGAGTGGTAGCAATCAGCCCCAGCATTTT.

This chain joins TRBV5-3 and TRBJ1-5; D gene unclear. TRBV5-3 is placed among ORFs of uncertain function. The length of the CDR3 is 14 residues. The V end lost 5 bases, the J end lost 6 bases, and 15 bases lay between the germline ends. Here the CDR3 reads CARRQMSGFQPQHF. The CDR3, as DNA: TGTGCCAGAAGACAAATGTCGGGTTTTCAGCCCCAGCATTTT.

The chain recombines TRBV29-1 with TRBJ1-1; D is unresolved. The CDR3 runs 15 residues. With 7 bases removed from V and 0 bases from J, the gap between germline ends came to 18 bases. Per the germline V gene, CDR1 is SQVTM and CDR2 is ANQGSEA. Here the CDR3 DNA reads TGCAGCGCCGGGGTCGGGAGACGGGTGAACACTGAAGCTTTCTTT. It is translated as CSAGVGRRVNTEAFF. The full variable domain, its missing parts supplied by reference TRBV29-1 and TRBJ1-1, is SAVISQKPSRDICQRGTSLTIQCQVDSQVTMMFWYRQQPGQSLTLIATANQGSEATYESGFVIDKFPISRPNLTFSTLTVSNMSPEDSSIYLCSAGVGRRVNTEAFFGQGTRLTVV.

V usage is TRBV5-5 and J usage is TRBJ2-7; D is unclear. Trimming took off 0 bases at V and 0 bases at J, with 10 bases between the two ends. This CDR3 is built from 15 residues. Germline CDR1 SGHKS, CDR2 YYEKEE (reference sequence). CDR3 in DNA: TGTGCCAGCAGCTTGGCCCCCAGTAACTCCTACGAGCAGTACTTC. This encodes CASSLAPSNSYEQYF.

V and J are TRBV11-2 and TRBJ1-1, with D possibly being TRBD1 (6 bases). From germline, CDR1 is SGHAT and CDR2 FQNNGV. Trimming removed 5 bases from V and 0 bases from J, with 16 bases in between. There are 16 residues in the CDR3. The CDR3 nucleotides are TGTGCCAGCAGCCGTGGGGGGGCTCGGGTGAACACTGAAGCTTTCTTT. The encoded protein is CASSRGGARVNTEAFF. Full variable domain (outside the CDR3, taken from reference TRBV11-2 and TRBJ1-1): EAGVAQSPRYKIIEKRQSVAFWCNPISGHATLYWYQQILGQGPKLLIQFQNNGVVDDSQLPKDRFSAERLKGVDSTLKIQPAKLEDSAVYLCASSRGGARVNTEAFFGQGTRLTVV.

The chain joins TRBV5-1 to TRBJ2-5, with D tentatively TRBD1 (5 bases). Trimming took 4 bases from V and 2 from J, leaving 12 bases between them. The germline V gene encodes CDR1 SGHRS and CDR2 YFSETQ. CDR3 length: 14 residues. The CDR3 protein is CASSATVQQETQYF. Written as DNA, the CDR3 is TGCGCCAGCAGCGCGACAGTACAACAAGAGACCCAGTACTTC.

V and J are TRBV29-1 and TRBJ1-1, with 10 bases that match TRBD1. With 7 bases clipped from V and 1 base from J, the junction kept 6 bases outside the gene matches. The CDR3 has 14 residues. Germline CDR1 and CDR2: SQVTM and ANQGSEA. DNA for the CDR3: TGCAGCGGACTGACAGGGGGCGCGAACACTGAAGCTTTCTTT. This gives the protein CSGLTGGANTEAFF.

In its sample, this clone was seen once. The chain employs TRBV19 and TRBJ2-7; 7 bases are shared with TRBD1. There are 14 residues in the CDR3. V lost 4 bases, J lost 0 bases, and 3 bases stayed unmatched. Germline assignment: CDR1 LNHDA and CDR2 SQIVND (reference sequence). The CDR3 bases are TGTGCCAGTAGTAGACAGGGTCCCTCCTACGAGCAGTACTTC. It specifies CASSRQGPSYEQYF.

This chain links TRBV5-1 with TRBJ2-7, with D possibly TRBD1 on 6 matching bases. Trimming left V 4 bases short and J 5 bases short, with 16 bases between. The CDR3 is 14 amino acids. Germline CDR1 is SGHRS and CDR2 is YFSETQ. CDR3: CASSIQQGTHEQYF. The CDR3 DNA follows: TGCGCCAGCAGCATCCAACAGGGTACCCACGAGCAGTACTTC.

This clone appeared once. An end of the junction does not agree with germline; a read error may underlie this. V is TRBV4-1 and J is TRBJ2-3; 8 bases map to TRBD2. The CDR3 runs 18 residues. CDR1 is MGHRA, CDR2 YSYEKL, per germline. The chain's CDR3 is CASSQDRAGAWGTDTQYF. As DNA, the CDR3 is TGCGCCAGCAGCCAAGACCGAGCGGGAGCCTGGGGCACGGATACGCAGTATTTT.

The chain is built from TRBV6-6 and TRBJ1-2; TRBD1 matches 9 bases. This CDR3 is 14 amino acids long. Germline V CDR1 and CDR2: MNHNY, SVGAGI (reference sequence). V lost 3 bases, J lost 7 bases, and 6 bases stayed unmatched. The CDR3 DNA reads TGTGCCAGCAGTTATGGAGACAGGGGGTCTGGCTACACCTTC. This codes for CASSYGDRGSGYTF.

The chain combines TRBV2 with TRBJ2-3; 10 nucleotides match TRBD2. V was pared by 4 bases and J by 3 bases, with 4 bases of the junction left unmatched. The CDR3 has 15 residues. The germline gives CDR1 SNHLY, CDR2 FYNNEI. This CDR3 reads CASSALAGATDTQYF. CDR3 DNA: TGTGCCAGCAGTGCCCTAGCGGGAGCGACAGATACGCAGTATTTT. Looking up the rest from reference TRBV2 and TRBJ2-3 gives the full variable domain: EPEVTQTPSHQVTQMGQEVILRCVPISNHLYFYWYRQILGQKVEFLVSFYNNEISEKSEIFDDQFSVERPDGSNFTLKIRSTKLEDSAMYFCASSALAGATDTQYFGPGTRLTVL.